These 10 T cell receptor beta chains share one sample of origin, sequenced in a study of T cell changes during pregnancy in multiple sclerosis. Repertoires were generated with immunoSEQ multiplex PCR, while TCRdb's copy carries only in-frame clones and drops some. The data show tens of thousands of clones, with roughly 93% seen just once and approximately 0.7% held by the top ten. Specimen: peripheral blood, collected in the second trimester of pregnancy. The receptors stem from a female donor in good health, enrolled as a control in a pregnancy study.

The chain combines TRBV25-1 with TRBJ1-6; tentative D call: TRBD1 (5 bases). The ends were cut back, 0 bases at V and 10 bases at J, with 10 bases in the middle. CDR1 and CDR2 from the germline V gene are MGHDK and SYGVNS. This CDR3 contains 14 residues. The CDR3 sequence is CASSEYRVGSPLHF. The CDR3 DNA reads as TGTGCCAGCAGTGAATACAGGGTAGGATCACCCCTCCACTTT.

V usage is TRBV29-1 and J usage is TRBJ2-7; maybe TRBD1 (6 bases). The CDR3 sequence is 14 residues long. The germline V gene encodes CDR1 SQVTM and CDR2 ANQGSEA. Trimming shortened V by 4 bases and J by 6 bases, and 19 bases separated the two germline ends. Here the CDR3 DNA reads TGCAGCGTTGCCCCCGGACAGCTGAGCGGCGAGCAGTACTTC. Its protein product is CSVAPGQLSGEQYF.

The V and J genes are TRBV4-3 and TRBJ2-5; 7 bases line up with TRBD2. V gave up 0 bases and J gave up 5 bases; unmatched junction bases: 9. This CDR3 is 16 amino acids long. From germline, CDR1 is LGHNA and CDR2 YSLEER. The CDR3 here is CASSQDRRLAGETQYF. In DNA form, the CDR3 reads TGCGCCAGCAGCCAAGATCGGAGACTAGCTGGTGAGACCCAGTACTTC.

The chain employs TRBV10-3 and TRBJ2-7; D possibly corresponds to TRBD1 (6 bases). Germline assignment: CDR1 ENHRY and CDR2 SYGVKD. CDR3 length equals 16 residues. V lost 6 bases to trimming and J lost 2 bases, with 20 bases between them. The CDR3 spells CAISRGGAGATYEQYF. The CDR3 nucleotides read TGTGCCATCAGCCGGGGTGGGGCAGGGGCGACCTACGAGCAGTACTTC.

Of note for this clone: One end of the junction does not line up with germline, which may come from a read error. This chain uses TRBV19 with TRBJ2-5; maybe TRBD2 (6 bases). The CDR3 is 17 residues long. Per germline, CDR1 LNHDA and CDR2 SQIVND (reference sequence). The CDR3 region has the DNA TGTGCCAGTAGTGTAGAGGGACGGGGGAACTCTAAAGAGACCCAGTACTTC. Translated, it gives CASSVEGRGNSKETQYF. Variable domain in full (rest from reference TRBV19 and TRBJ2-5): DGGITQSPKYLFRKEGQNVTLSCEQNLNHDAMYWYRQDPGQGLRLIYYSQIVNDFQKGDIAEGYSVSREKKESFPLTVTSAQKNPTAFYLCASSVEGRGNSKETQYFGPGTRLLVL.

As DNA, the CDR3 is TGCGCCAGCAGCCAAGATATAGGGCGGGGGGCCTACACAGATACGCAGTATTTT. Residues: CASSQDIGRGAYTDTQYF. The gene calls are TRBV4-1 and TRBJ2-3, with 8 bases matching TRBD2. There are 18 residues in the CDR3. Per the germline V gene, CDR1 is MGHRA and CDR2 is YSYEKL. Trimming took 0 bases from V and 2 from J; bases not matched to a gene: 10.

J is TRBJ2-1 and V is TRBV5-1; TRBD2 might be the D (6 bases). V lost 4 bases to trimming and J lost 3 bases, with 14 bases between them. This CDR3 contains 15 residues. The germline CDR1 and CDR2 sequences are SGHRS and YFSETQ. The CDR3 DNA reads TGCGCCAGCAGCGGTTCTAGCGAAGACTACAATGAGCAGTTCTTC. It yields the protein CASSGSSEDYNEQFF.

The chain is built from TRBV11-2 and TRBJ2-3; D possibly corresponds to TRBD2 (5 bases). CDR1 SGHAT and CDR2 FQNNGV come from the germline V gene. The CDR3 is made up of 15 amino acids. V gave up 1 base and J gave up 3 bases, with 11 bases separating them. This CDR3 is CASSLVEAGTDTQYF. The CDR3 DNA follows: TGTGCCAGCAGCTTAGTGGAGGCTGGGACAGATACGCAGTATTTT.

The rearrangement links TRBV7-9 to TRBJ2-7; TRBD1 might be the D (5 bases). The CDR3 contains 12 residues. Germline V gives CDR1 SEHNR, CDR2 FQNEAQ (reference sequence). V was cut by 3 bases and J by 2 bases, with 5 bases left in between. The CDR3 DNA sequence: TGTGCCAGCAGCTTGGACACCTACGAGCAGTACTTC. Residues: CASSLDTYEQYF.

The chain is built from TRBV30 and TRBJ1-2; 9 bases agree with TRBD1. Trimming at V came to 3 bases and at J to 5 bases, leaving 7 bases not matched to a gene. The CDR3 length is 14 residues. The germline gives CDR1 GTSNPN, CDR2 SVGIG (reference sequence). The CDR3 sequence: CAWSRTGVFYGYTF. The CDR3 DNA is TGTGCCTGGAGCCGGACAGGGGTTTTTTATGGCTACACCTTC.